Each of the 3 T cell receptor beta chains below was sequenced from the same sample in a study of blood T cells in healthy people across ages. Alongside a J-beta primer mix, a sample-barcoded 5' primer served in a second PCR lasting about 7 to 11 cycles. TCRdb passed the 5' RACE reads through MiXCR, listing each CDR3 protein once. Among approximately 2,000,000 distinct CDR3 sequences listed, around 42% were seen once. The sequencing sample was made of blood. These receptors were taken from a human donor in good health.

The rearrangement links TRBV7-2 to TRBJ2-4, with D perhaps matching TRBD2 (6 bases). The end of the DNA aligns better with TRBJ2-7, so the J call may be wrong. This CDR3 contains 15 residues. Germline V gives CDR1 SGHTA, CDR2 FQGNSA. The CDR3 spells CASSLVGGEAYEQYF. CDR3 DNA sequence: TGTGCCAGCAGCTTAGTTGGCGGGGAGGCCTACGAGCAGTACTTC.

This clonotype was counted only a few times. The chain combines TRBV10-3 with TRBJ2-3; a possible D gene is TRBD2 (5 bases). The CDR3 is made up of 12 amino acids. Per the germline V gene, CDR1 is ENHRY and CDR2 is SYGVKD. Trimming removed 4 bases from V and 6 bases from J, with 8 bases in between. In DNA form, the CDR3 reads TGTGCCATCAGTGGGAGCGGCGATACGCAGTATTTT. Protein: CAISGSGDTQYF.

The gene calls are TRBV27 and TRBJ2-1, with TRBD2 matching over 7 bases. The J call is doubtful: the DNA matches TRBJ2-7 better. The CDR3 has 16 amino acids. CDR1 is MNHEY and CDR2 is SMNVEV in the germline V gene (reference sequence). Here the CDR3 DNA reads TGTGCCAGCAGTTTAAGGCTAGCGGTACTTTATAATGAGCAGTACTTC. Amino acid sequence: CASSLRLAVLYNEQYF.